A single TCR beta chain is shown here with its context. The data belong to a study of T cells in narcolepsy. Between the trimmed V and J ends, which lost 1 base and 5 bases, there was a span of 17 bases. Germline CDR1 and CDR2: LNHDA and SQIVND (reference sequence). CDR3 length: 16 residues. Sequencing was performed with immunoSEQ multiplex PCR; in TCRdb, only in-frame clones are kept and a portion is missing. The data contain about 40,000 clones, around 88% of them singletons. Sequences were obtained from CD45RA- memory CD4+ T cells from PBMCs. This sequence joins TRBV19 and TRBJ1-1; the D is unclear. This sequence was found in a human donor with narcolepsy. CDR3 region: CASSIAGSLGGTEAFF. CDR3 in DNA: TGTGCCAGTAGTATAGCTGGCAGCTTGGGTGGGACTGAAGCTTTCTTT.